Presented here are 7 T cell receptor beta chains from one specimen sequenced in a study of blood T cell repertoires in COVID-19. TCRdb's table, derived via immunoSEQ multiplex PCR, lists solely in-frame clones and lacks some. The sample has approximately 130,000 clones; 80% to 90% are singletons. The sequencing sample was made of peripheral blood. The receptor set was obtained from a man in his fifties or sixties with active COVID-19.

The CDR3, as DNA: TGTGCCAGCAGCCGCCGACAGGGGGAGACTGAAGCTTTCTTT. Its translation: CASSRRQGETEAFF. The rearrangement joins TRBV3-1 (or the pseudogene TRBV3-2) to TRBJ1-1, with TRBD1 identical over 9 bases. V trimming: 4 bases; J trimming: 5 bases; junction bases outside the gene matches: 5. The CDR3 has 14 residues. Germline assignment: CDR1 LGHDT and CDR2 YNNKEL (reference sequence).

The chain is built from TRBV19 and TRBJ1-2, with D perhaps matching TRBD1 (5 bases). Trimming took 6 bases from V and 1 from J, leaving 12 bases between them. The length of the CDR3 is 14 residues. Germline V gene sequence: CDR1 LNHDA, CDR2 SQIVND (reference sequence). DNA for the CDR3: TGTGCCAGTAGGGTGCATAGGGGTAACTATGGCTACACCTTC. Encoded protein: CASRVHRGNYGYTF.

The rearrangement joins TRBV5-1 to TRBJ1-4; 9 bases match TRBD1. Trimming cost V 3 bases and J 9 bases; bases outside gene matches: 6. The V gene's germline CDR1 is SGHRS and CDR2 YFSETQ. The length of the CDR3 is 14 residues. CDR3 sequence: CASSSGDRDKKLFF. In DNA, the CDR3 is TGCGCCAGCAGCTCGGGGGACAGGGACAAAAAACTGTTTTTT.

The genes are TRBV5-6 and TRBJ2-7; D unresolved. The V gene lost 5 bases and the J gene lost 7 bases, with 16 bases spanning the gap. CDR1 SGHDT and CDR2 YYEEEE come from the germline V gene. CDR3 length equals 13 residues. CDR3 region: CASSNVLTREQYF. The CDR3 bases are TGTGCCAGCAGTAATGTCTTGACTCGTGAGCAGTACTTC.

In this sample, this clone turned up once. This chain links TRBV12-3 or TRBV12-4 with TRBJ1-1; tentatively, D is TRBD1 (6 bases). The CDR3 totals 12 residues. V was cut by 4 bases and J by 9 bases, with 12 bases left in between. The CDR3: CASSYEGVKAFF. CDR3 coding DNA: TGTGCCAGCAGTTACGAGGGGGTAAAAGCTTTCTTT.

This clone has a single count. This chain joins TRBV5-4 and TRBJ1-2, with D perhaps TRBD1 (6 bases). Germline lookup yields CDR1 SGHNT and CDR2 YYREEE (reference sequence). Trimming removed 4 bases at V and 6 bases at J, with 19 bases between. This CDR3 region has 15 residues. The CDR3 region is CASSPDPRGKNGYTF. The CDR3 coding sequence is TGTGCCAGCAGCCCCGATCCCAGGGGTAAGAATGGCTACACCTTC.

The V call is TRBV7-2, the J call TRBJ1-2; D gene ambiguous. Germline CDR1 reads SGHTA; CDR2 reads FQGNSA. Between the trimmed V and J ends, which lost 4 bases and 6 bases, there was a span of 12 bases. This CDR3 spans 13 amino acids. The CDR3 DNA sequence: TGTGCCAGCAGCTATGGGCCGAAAGATGGCTACACCTTC. This sequence encodes CASSYGPKDGYTF.